This paragraph covers one T cell receptor (beta chain) sequence. Antigen unknown. This sample is part of a study of T-cell reconstitution after alpha-beta-depleted transplantation in children. Points from the study as a whole: Roughly two months post-transplant, alpha-beta T cells reportedly originated from several hundred graft clones that had expanded.

The TCRbeta library incorporated unique molecular identifiers. TCRdb reprocessed the PCR reads with MiXCR, giving one entry per CDR3 protein. This sample has 500,000 to 650,000 distinct CDR3 sequences, with 10% to 15% found just once. This CDR3 region has 15 residues. V lost 1 base and J lost 4; bases outside the gene matches: 2. The chain combines TRBV12-3 or TRBV12-4 with TRBJ2-3; TRBD2 agrees at 10 bases. The clonotype was recovered from a male patient younger than 18 who had a stem cell transplant for acute myeloid leukemia, so the T cells may come from the graft donor. The sequencing used PBMCs, mostly from graft donor cells, collected 360 days after TCRalphabeta/CD19-depleted stem cell transplant. Written as DNA, the CDR3 is TGTGCCAGCAGTTTAGTAGCGGGAGGATCAGATACGCAGTATTTT. Its protein is CASSLVAGGSDTQYF.